This T cell receptor beta chain was sequenced for a study of regulatory T cells in long-lasting Graves disease. Looked up from germline, CDR1 is MNHNS and CDR2 is SASEGT. The CDR3 totals 13 residues. V was shortened by 4 bases and J by 4 bases, with 8 bases between the two germline ends. Time point denoted: persistent/refractory GD, antithyroid drugs over 5 years with positive TRAb. PBMCs were the source of the RNA used for TCR sequencing. Investigators prepared the TCR beta libraries by applying iRepertoire HTBI primers and Arm-PCR of CDR3 regions. TCRdb independently ran MiXCR on the multiplex PCR reads; one entry per CDR3 protein. The table shows more than 300,000 distinct CDR3 sequences, with about 20% occurring only once.

This TCR derives from a female donor with Graves disease. The genes are TRBV6-1 and TRBJ2-1; D unclear. Sequencing used peripheral blood mononuclear cells (PBMCs), obtained when the disease was refractory, from a patient treated with antithyroid drugs. CDR3 region: CASSVLPYNEQFF. CDR3 in DNA: TGTGCCAGCAGTGTTTTACCATACAATGAGCAGTTCTTC.